These 10 T cell receptor beta chains were sequenced from one sample in a study of shared clonotypes between healthy human individuals. The assay was immunoSEQ multiplex PCR, and TCRdb's table has in-frame clones only and misses some. Among about 980,000 clones listed, less than 85% were seen once. The specimen was memory CD4+ T cells sorted from blood. As for subset: CD45RA-negative fraction. The receptor set was obtained from a young man in good health.

The chain employs TRBV28 and TRBJ1-5, with TRBD1 matching over 7 bases. This CDR3 has 14 residues. V trimming: 2 bases; J trimming: 6 bases; junction bases outside the gene matches: 4. Germline CDR1 reads MDHEN; CDR2 reads SYDVKM. Here the CDR3 DNA reads TGTGCCAGCAGTTTACGACAGGGAGGTCAGCCCCAGCATTTT. This codes for CASSLRQGGQPQHF.

The chain uses TRBV6-5 and TRBJ1-4; the D gene is possibly TRBD1 (6 bases). Per the germline V gene, CDR1 is MNHEY and CDR2 is SVGAGI. This CDR3 spans 16 amino acids. V shed 4 bases and J shed 3 bases, with 15 bases lying between them. For the CDR3, the DNA is TGTGCCAGCAGTTCCCTCCAGGGGCGACCTAATGAAAAACTGTTTTTT. As protein: CASSSLQGRPNEKLFF.

This clone was counted many times. This sequence joins TRBV30 and TRBJ1-1; maybe TRBD1 (6 bases). This CDR3 has 14 amino acids. Germline assignment: CDR1 GTSNPN and CDR2 SVGIG (reference sequence). V was cut by 2 bases and J by 4 bases, with 14 bases left in between. The DNA for the CDR3 is TGTGCCTGGAGTAGGGGCAGGGGAGGCACTGAAGCTTTCTTT. Its translation is CAWSRGRGGTEAFF.

As regards this clone: This clone may be a read error of a much larger clone one base away. At the DNA level, this CDR3 is encoded by other sequences in the same sample as well. V is TRBV5-6 and J is TRBJ2-3; no definite D call. Germline V gene data show CDR1 as SGHDT and CDR2 as YYEEEE. This CDR3 has 13 residues. The ends were cut back, 2 bases at V and 0 bases at J, with 4 bases in the middle. The CDR3 bases are TGTGCCAGCAGCTTATCTAGCACAGATACGCAGTATTTT. Protein product: CASSLSSTDTQYF.

This clone was seen more than once but under ten times. The chain carries TRBV5-6 and TRBJ2-7, with TRBD1 matching 7 bases. The CDR3 loop spans 15 amino acids. Germline CDR1 SGHDT, CDR2 YYEEEE. V lost 4 bases, J lost 2 bases, and 9 bases stayed unmatched. CDR3 residues: CASSSKQGNTYEQYF. The CDR3, as DNA: TGTGCCAGCAGCAGTAAACAGGGGAATACCTACGAGCAGTACTTC. Filled out from reference TRBV5-6 and TRBJ2-7, the complete variable domain reads DAGVTQSPTHLIKTRGQQVTLRCSPKSGHDTVSWYQQALGQGPQFIFQYYEEEERQRGNFPDRFSGHQFPNYSSELNVNALLLGDSALYLCASSSKQGNTYEQYFGPGTRLTVT.

V is TRBV7-2 and J is TRBJ2-3; TRBD1 matches 8 bases. This CDR3 region has 14 residues. From germline, CDR1 is SGHTA and CDR2 FQGNSA. V gave up 4 bases and J gave up 4 bases; unmatched junction bases: 4. The CDR3 coding sequence is TGTGCCAGCAGCTCAGGGGGCTCCGCAGATACGCAGTATTTT. Translation gives CASSSGGSADTQYF.

V and J are TRBV5-1 and TRBJ1-1; no reliable D call. V was clipped by 0 bases and J by 6 bases, with 15 bases between them. This CDR3 comprises 15 residues. Germline CDR1 and CDR2: SGHRS and YFSETQ. The CDR3 loop is CASSLDGGPGSEAFF. DNA for the CDR3: TGCGCCAGCAGCTTGGATGGAGGACCGGGATCTGAAGCTTTCTTT.

Only a few counts were recorded for this clone. J is TRBJ1-2 and V is TRBV28; D not certain. Trimming pared 7 bases from V and 4 bases from J, leaving 10 bases between. This CDR3 has 12 residues. CDR1 is MDHEN and CDR2 is SYDVKM in the germline V gene. The CDR3 protein is CASKKDPYGYTF. CDR3 sequence (DNA): TGTGCCAGCAAGAAGGACCCCTATGGCTACACCTTC.

This clone was observed once. A read error is possible here, since a much larger clone lies one base away. Additional DNA sequences in this sample encode the identical CDR3. The chain combines TRBV6-1 with TRBJ1-1; the D is unclear. Trimming cost V 2 bases and J 1 base, with 5 bases left between them. The CDR3 is made up of 13 amino acids. CDR1 and CDR2 from the germline V gene are MNHNS and SASEGT. CDR3 sequence: CASSEQRNTEAFF. The CDR3 nucleotides read TGTGCCAGCAGTGAACAGCGGAACACTGAAGCTTTCTTT.

The chain joins TRBV5-1 to TRBJ2-3, with no clear D. The CDR3 sequence is 16 residues long. The germline CDR1 and CDR2 sequences are SGHRS and YFSETQ. The V end lost 2 bases, the J end lost 3 bases, and 16 bases lay between the germline ends. The CDR3 sequence is CASSLNGAGPTDTQYF. The CDR3 DNA reads as TGCGCCAGCAGCTTAAACGGTGCTGGTCCTACAGATACGCAGTATTTT.